The 22 T cell receptor beta chains presented below share a single source sample, sequenced in a study of cytomegalovirus exposure and HLA in healthy donors. The PCR employed 60 Vbeta primers together with 13 Jbeta primers. Produced via immunoSEQ multiplex PCR; TCRdb's table is partial and in-frame only. Of 200,000 to 250,000 clones in the sample, approximately 79% were seen once. The sequenced sample consisted of PBMCs. The receptors originated from a man aged 50-59 years in good health and CMV-seronegative.

This sequence joins TRBV29-1 and TRBJ2-7, with 10 bases lining up with TRBD1. The CDR3 spans 14 residues. J gave up 5 bases and V 3 bases, and 7 bases lay outside the gene matches. Germline values: CDR1 SQVTM, CDR2 ANQGSEA. CDR3 in amino acids: CSVDLRDRGNEQYF. DNA for the CDR3: TGCAGCGTTGACCTCCGGGACAGGGGCAACGAGCAGTACTTC.

CDR3 in amino acids: CASSPGTSAAYEQYF. Here the CDR3 DNA reads TGCGCCAGCAGCCCCGGGACTAGCGCAGCCTACGAGCAGTACTTC. The chain carries TRBV5-1 and TRBJ2-7, with TRBD2 matching over 10 bases. CDR1 SGHRS and CDR2 YFSETQ come from the germline V gene. The CDR3 is made up of 15 amino acids. Unmatched junction bases numbered 6, after V lost 4 bases and J lost 2 bases.

This sequence joins TRBV5-4 and TRBJ1-2; D is uncertain. Germline CDR1 reads SGHNT; CDR2 reads YYREEE (reference sequence). The length of the CDR3 is 12 residues. V gave up 3 bases and J gave up 8 bases, with 11 bases separating them. CDR3 DNA sequence: TGTGCCAGCAGCTCCCCCCGGGTGGGCTACACCTTC. Its translation: CASSSPRVGYTF.

The rearrangement uses TRBV6-5 and TRBJ2-1; 10 positions agree with TRBD2. This CDR3 has 15 residues. After removal of 10 bases from V and 2 bases from J, the junction contained 8 bases not matched to a gene. CDR1 and CDR2 (germline): MNHEY, SVGAGI. This chain's CDR3 is CATNPGTSAYNEQFF. In DNA, the CDR3 is TGTGCCACCAACCCCGGGACTAGCGCCTACAATGAGCAGTTCTTC.

The chain is built from TRBV6-5 and TRBJ1-2; a weak D match, TRBD1 (6 bases). Germline V gene sequence: CDR1 MNHEY, CDR2 SVGAGI. The CDR3 sequence is 12 residues long. V lost 0 bases and J lost 8, with 7 bases in between. The DNA of the CDR3 is TGTGCCAGCAGTTACTCGAGGGGGGGCTACACCTTC. It specifies CASSYSRGGYTF.

This clone occurred once. This sequence joins TRBV11-2 and TRBJ1-1; no firm D call. CDR1 SGHAT and CDR2 FQNNGV come from the germline V gene. This CDR3 contains 12 residues. V lost 2 bases, J lost 11 bases, and 12 bases lay in between. DNA of the CDR3: TGTGCCAGCAGCTTAATTGGGCAGGCGGCTTTCTTT. Residues: CASSLIGQAAFF.

This clone occurred a few times. This chain connects TRBV5-1 to TRBJ2-1; 15 bases map to TRBD2. Germline loops: CDR1 SGHRS, CDR2 YFSETQ. This CDR3 region has 17 residues. The ends lost 3 bases at V and 2 bases at J; junction bases unmatched: 3. This CDR3 is CASSYGLAGGPYNEQFF. The CDR3 coding sequence is TGCGCCAGCAGCTACGGACTAGCGGGAGGGCCCTACAATGAGCAGTTCTTC.

This clone was counted a single time. This rearrangement joins TRBV9 to TRBJ2-5; D not resolved. Trimming took off 0 bases at V and 3 bases at J, with 9 bases between the two ends. The CDR3 has 14 amino acids. CDR1 SGDLS and CDR2 YYNGEE come from the germline V gene. The CDR3 DNA reads as TGTGCCAGCAGCGTAGGCTCCGGTAAAGAGACCCAGTACTTC. Encoded protein: CASSVGSGKETQYF.

As for this clone: Mismatch with germline at one junction end may stem from a read error. V and J are TRBV19 and TRBJ2-4; TRBD1 agrees at 9 bases. Germline V gene sequence: CDR1 LNHDA, CDR2 SQIVND (reference sequence). CDR3 length: 16 amino acids. This CDR3 is CASSTWTGEVKNSQYF. The CDR3 region has the DNA TGTGCCAGTAGTACCTGGACAGGGGAGGTCAAAAACAGTCAGTACTTC.

The chain has TRBV9 and TRBJ2-7; possibly TRBD2 for D (6 bases). The CDR3 consists of 15 residues. Trimming shortened V by 0 bases and J by 2 bases, and 12 bases separated the two germline ends. In germline, CDR1 is SGDLS, CDR2 YYNGEE. Here the CDR3 reads CASSVAAGHPYEQYF. The CDR3 coding sequence is TGTGCCAGCAGCGTAGCCGCGGGGCACCCCTACGAGCAGTACTTC.

Remarks on this clone: At one end the junction does not follow the germline gene, possibly because of a read error. The chain has TRBV29-1 and TRBJ1-6; no clear D. The germline gives CDR1 SQVTM, CDR2 ANQGSEA. This CDR3 comprises 11 residues. In DNA, the CDR3 is TGCAGCGTTGAAGAGAATGCGTTCCGACTCTTT. Amino acids: CSVEENAFRLF.

The chain combines TRBV6-5 with TRBJ2-1, with 7 bases fitting TRBD2. The CDR3 length is 12 residues. The V segment lost 5 bases and the J segment 7 bases; nucleotides outside the gene matches: 2. Germline lookup yields CDR1 MNHEY and CDR2 SVGAGI. Here the CDR3 DNA reads TGTGCCAGCAGTCGCGGGAGTAATGAGCAGTTCTTC. Translated: CASSRGSNEQFF.

The chain couples TRBV5-1 to TRBJ1-5, with a possible D match to TRBD1 (6 bases). V was cut by 4 bases and J by 5 bases, with 16 bases left in between. This CDR3 has 15 amino acids. The V gene's germline CDR1 is SGHRS and CDR2 YFSETQ. The CDR3: CASSEQGRADQPQHF. Here the CDR3 DNA reads TGCGCCAGCAGCGAACAGGGCAGGGCTGATCAGCCCCAGCATTTT.

This sequence joins TRBV9 and TRBJ2-3; D possibly corresponds to TRBD1 (6 bases). This CDR3 has 16 residues. V lost 4 bases and J lost 3, with 18 bases in between. CDR1 and CDR2 from the germline V gene are SGDLS and YYNGEE. CDR3 sequence: CASSLNRVDWTDTQYF. CDR3 in DNA: TGTGCCAGCAGCTTAAACAGGGTGGATTGGACAGATACGCAGTATTTT.

The chain couples TRBV27 to TRBJ1-2; maybe TRBD1 (5 bases). This CDR3 is 15 amino acids long. Trimming shortened V by 0 bases and J by 0 bases, and 8 bases separated the two germline ends. Germline V gene sequence: CDR1 MNHEY, CDR2 SMNVEV (reference sequence). This CDR3 is CASSLSGTSNYGYTF. The CDR3 nucleotides are TGTGCCAGCAGTTTATCGGGGACTTCTAACTATGGCTACACCTTC.

Comment on this clone: This sample also contains other DNA sequences that code for the same CDR3. The rearrangement joins TRBV9 to TRBJ2-7; D is undetermined. The CDR3 extends over 13 amino acids. Germline V gives CDR1 SGDLS, CDR2 YYNGEE. V lost 0 bases, J lost 0 bases, and 4 bases lay in between. The CDR3 sequence: CASSVDSSYEQYF. Here the CDR3 DNA reads TGTGCCAGCAGCGTAGATAGCTCCTACGAGCAGTACTTC.

The rearrangement uses TRBV25-1 and TRBJ2-3; the match to TRBD1 covers 8 bases. The CDR3 consists of 16 residues. Germline V CDR1 and CDR2: MGHDK, SYGVNS. V was clipped by 5 bases and J by 2 bases; unmatched bases: 9. The CDR3 is CASSPLRGPDTDTQYF. The CDR3 nucleotides are TGTGCCAGCAGTCCCCTCAGGGGGCCGGACACAGATACGCAGTATTTT.

The chain carries TRBV5-6 and TRBJ1-1; TRBD1 aligns across 7 bases. Germline values: CDR1 SGHDT, CDR2 YYEEEE. The junction had 4 bases not matched to a gene; V was cut back by 4 bases and J by 1 base. The CDR3 is made up of 14 amino acids. The CDR3 sequence is CASSGGQPNTEAFF. DNA of the CDR3: TGTGCCAGCAGCGGGGGACAGCCGAACACTGAAGCTTTCTTT.

There are a few counts of this clone. The chain carries TRBV27 and TRBJ2-1; D is unresolved. CDR1 is MNHEY and CDR2 is SMNVEV in the germline V gene (reference sequence). The CDR3 covers 14 residues. Trimming cost V 5 bases and J 9 bases, with 17 bases left between them. The chain's CDR3 is CASSVERLSVEQFF. CDR3 sequence (DNA): TGTGCCAGCAGTGTAGAGCGACTTTCCGTTGAGCAGTTCTTC.

J is TRBJ2-5 and V is TRBV6-5, with D perhaps matching TRBD1 (5 bases). Deletions cut 5 bases from V and 5 bases from J, with 18 bases between. CDR3 size: 15 residues. CDR1 is MNHEY, CDR2 SVGAGI, per germline. Here the CDR3 DNA reads TGTGCCAGCAGTCCCTACAGGTCCCAAGGGGAGACCCAGTACTTC. It codes for CASSPYRSQGETQYF.

For this clone: The same CDR3 can be traced to other DNA sequences in this sample. This chain connects TRBV5-1 to TRBJ2-7, with 13 bases that match TRBD2. CDR1 SGHRS and CDR2 YFSETQ come from the germline V gene. This CDR3 spans 15 amino acids. The ends lost 3 bases at V and 2 bases at J; junction bases unmatched: 2. The CDR3 coding sequence is TGCGCCAGCAGCTCGGGACTAGCGGGGACCTACGAGCAGTACTTC. Its translation: CASSSGLAGTYEQYF.

To note about this clone: At the DNA level, this CDR3 is encoded by other sequences in the same sample as well. The chain recombines TRBV6-5 with TRBJ1-2, with no clear D. Between the trimmed V and J ends, which lost 4 bases and 0 bases, there was a span of 6 bases. The CDR3 contains 13 residues. Germline CDR1 is MNHEY and CDR2 is SVGAGI. CDR3 sequence (DNA): TGTGCCAGCAGTTCGGGTACTAACTATGGCTACACCTTC. Translating it yields CASSSGTNYGYTF.